Detailed here is one T cell receptor (beta chain). As yet, its antigen is unknown. This sample stems from a study of shared clonotypes between healthy human individuals. Study-level background: The donor group consisted of a couple of women and a few men, aged 18 to 49. Study-level results: Researchers found naive subsets generally carried larger estimated richness than memory subsets.

TCRdb keeps only in-frame clones here, not all; method: immunoSEQ multiplex PCR. The profile covers approximately 980,000 clones, with 76% appearing a single time and 1.5% taken by the ten largest. Germline lookup yields CDR1 MNHNS and CDR2 SASEGT. V lost 4 bases, J lost 5 bases, and 11 bases lay in between. CDR3 size: 14 residues. The TCR comes from a man between 18 and 35 years old in good health. The sample taken for sequencing was memory CD4+ T cells sorted from blood. Specified subset: CD45RA-negative fraction. This chain uses TRBV6-1 with TRBJ1-4, with D uncertain. The CDR3 region is CASSGGTINEKLFF. The CDR3 region has the DNA TGTGCCAGCAGTGGAGGAACGATCAATGAAAAACTGTTTTTT.